This TCR beta chain was observed in a study of a mutant IDH1 vaccine in newly diagnosed glioma. Only in-frame clones appear in the TCRdb table, and some are missing; sequencing was by immunoSEQ multiplex PCR. The data contain 15,000 or so clones, around four fifths of them singletons. Germline V CDR1 and CDR2: MGHDK, SYGVNS. Trimming left V 1 base short and J 8 bases short, with 18 bases between. The length of the CDR3 is 17 residues. Time point reported: baseline, week 1 (first vaccination visit). Treatment specified: pre-vaccination baseline after standard-of-care therapy. This clonotype was obtained from a middle-aged man with glioma. Sequencing was performed on PBMCs, taken from a glioma patient treated with radiotherapy, temozolomide or both. The J gene is TRBJ1-6, the V gene TRBV25-1; weak D call: TRBD1 (6 bases). As DNA, the CDR3 is TGTGCCAGCAGTGAATTTTTGGCGGGGGCCGGAGATTCACCCCTCCACTTT. It codes for CASSEFLAGAGDSPLHF.